The clone carrying this T cell receptor beta chain was counted once. Sequenced by immunoSEQ multiplex PCR; TCRdb stores in-frame clones only, minus some. Among 65,000 or so clones listed, about 81% were seen once. This specimen comes from a study of blood T cell repertoires in COVID-19. V was clipped by 8 bases and J by 4 bases, with 17 bases between them. The CDR3 covers 14 residues. Germline values: CDR1 MNHEY, CDR2 SVGAGI. This TCR derives from an elderly man with acute or convalescent COVID-19. Sample: peripheral blood. The genes are TRBV6-5 and TRBJ1-1; the D is unclear. DNA for the CDR3: TGTGCCAGCTCCTGGGGAGGGTGGGGCACTGAAGCTTTCTTT. The encoded protein is CASSWGGWGTEAFF.